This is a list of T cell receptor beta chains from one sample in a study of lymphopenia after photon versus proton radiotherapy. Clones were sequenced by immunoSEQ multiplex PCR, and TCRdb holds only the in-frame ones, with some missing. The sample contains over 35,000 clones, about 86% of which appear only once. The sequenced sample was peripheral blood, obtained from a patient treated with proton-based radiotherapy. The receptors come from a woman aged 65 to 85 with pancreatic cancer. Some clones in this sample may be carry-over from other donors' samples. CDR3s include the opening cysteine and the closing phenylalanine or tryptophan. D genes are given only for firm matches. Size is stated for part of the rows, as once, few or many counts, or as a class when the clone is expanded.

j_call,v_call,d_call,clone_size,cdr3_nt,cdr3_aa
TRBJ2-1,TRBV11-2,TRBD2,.,TGTGCCAGCAGCTTTGAGCGGGAGCTGCACAATGAGCAGTTCTTC,CASSFERELHNEQFF
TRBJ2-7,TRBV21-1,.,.,TGTGCCAGCAGCAAAATACCCTTCCTTAGCTCCTACGAGCAGTACTTC,CASSKIPFLSSYEQYF
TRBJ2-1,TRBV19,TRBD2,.,TGTGCCAGTAGTATTCGTCCGGTAGCGGGAGGTGAGCAGTTCTTC,CASSIRPVAGGEQFF
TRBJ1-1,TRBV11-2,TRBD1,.,TGTGCCAGCAGTCCGACAGGGGAGGGAACTGAAGCTTTCTTT,CASSPTGEGTEAFF
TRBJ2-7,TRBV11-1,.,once,TGTGCCAGCAGCTTAGTAGGGGAACAGGGCCAGTACTTC,CASSLVGEQGQYF
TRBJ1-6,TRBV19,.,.,TGTGCCAGTAGTATGGTCTTTGGAAATTCACCCCTCCACTTT,CASSMVFGNSPLHF
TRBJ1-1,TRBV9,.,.,TGTGCCAGCAGCGTAGCAGGGGACACTGAAGCTTTCTTT,CASSVAGDTEAFF
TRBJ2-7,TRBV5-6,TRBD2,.,TGTGCCAGCAGCTTGGAGTGGGAGGGTTCCTACGAGCAGTACTTC,CASSLEWEGSYEQYF
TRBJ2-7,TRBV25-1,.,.,TGTGCCAGCAGTGAAGCCAGGGCCTACGAGCAGTACTTC,CASSEARAYEQYF
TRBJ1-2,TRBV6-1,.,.,TGTGCCAGCAGTGAATCGGTAGTAAGCTATGGCTACACCTTC,CASSESVVSYGYTF
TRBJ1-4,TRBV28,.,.,TGTGCCAGCAGTTTTGGGGGGGGCGCAACTAATGAAAAACTGTTTTTT,CASSFGGGATNEKLFF
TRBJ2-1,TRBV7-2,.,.,TGTGCCAGCAGCTTAGCAGGAGGGGTTGTCGGCAATGAGCAGTTCTTC,CASSLAGGVVGNEQFF
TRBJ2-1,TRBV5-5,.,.,TGTGCCAGCAGCTTCCACTCGGAGTTCCCCTACAATGAGCAGTTCTTC,CASSFHSEFPYNEQFF
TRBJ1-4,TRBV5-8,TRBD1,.,TGTGCCAGCAGCTTGGAGGGGGCGCGGCCCGAAAAACTGTTTTTT,CASSLEGARPEKLFF
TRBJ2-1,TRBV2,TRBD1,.,TGTGCCAGCCAGGGACAGCTTTCGGATGAGCAGTTCTTC,CASQGQLSDEQFF
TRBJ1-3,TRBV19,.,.,TGTGCCAGTCTTGGGGCGCGGGGAAACACCATATATTTT,CASLGARGNTIYF
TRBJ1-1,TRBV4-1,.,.,TGCGCCAGCAGCCAAGAAAGCCTTTACGGAGGGACTGAAGCTTTCTTT,CASSQESLYGGTEAFF
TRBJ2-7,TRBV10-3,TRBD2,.,TGTGCCATCAGTGATGGGGGGGACCACGAGCAGTACTTC,CAISDGGDHEQYF
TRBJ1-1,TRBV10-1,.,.,TGCGCCAGCAGTGTTTTTCAGAACACTGAAGCTTTCTTT,CASSVFQNTEAFF
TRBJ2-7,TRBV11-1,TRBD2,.,TGTGCCAGCAGCCGAAGCGGGAGCCGTTCCGAGCAGTACTTC,CASSRSGSRSEQYF
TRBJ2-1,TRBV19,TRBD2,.,TGTGCCAGCAGTGGGGGGGAATACTACAATGAGCAGTTCTTC,CASSGGEYYNEQFF
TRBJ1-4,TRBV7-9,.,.,TGTGCCAGCAGCTTATCTTTCCAGGCCTCGAGGGGTGAAAAACTGTTTTTT,CASSLSFQASRGEKLFF
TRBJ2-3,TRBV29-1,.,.,TGCAGCGTCGGTCCGGGACCGGACTTAGATACGCAGTATTTT,CSVGPGPDLDTQYF
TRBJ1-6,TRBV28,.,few,TGTGCCAGCAGTCCCGATGGGGCCCCCTATAATTCACCCCTCCACTTT,CASSPDGAPYNSPLHF
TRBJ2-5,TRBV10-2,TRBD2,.,TGCGCCAGCAACAAGTGGGCTAGCGGCCAAGAGACCCAGTACTTC,CASNKWASGQETQYF
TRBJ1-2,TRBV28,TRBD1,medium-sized,TGTGCCAGCAGGGGATCCGGGACAGGGGGCTCTGGCTACACCTTC,CASRGSGTGGSGYTF
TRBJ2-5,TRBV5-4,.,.,TGTGCCAGCAGCTCTGAGGTTGTGAACGGGGAGACCCAGTACTTC,CASSSEVVNGETQYF
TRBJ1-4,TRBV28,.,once,TGTGCCAGCAGTTTCCAGGGCACTAATGAAAAACTGTTTTTT,CASSFQGTNEKLFF
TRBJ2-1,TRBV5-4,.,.,TGTGCCAGCAGCAGGGGTGGCGACTGGGCTTACAATGAGCAGTTCTTC,CASSRGGDWAYNEQFF
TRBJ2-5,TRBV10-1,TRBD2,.,TGCGCCAGCAGTGATAAAAGGGGGACTAGCGTGGACTGGGGGACCCAGTACTTC,CASSDKRGTSVDWGTQYF
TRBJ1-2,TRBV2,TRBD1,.,TGTGCCAGCAGTGAAACCTCCCTGGGACAGGGAAGTGGCTACACCTTC,CASSETSLGQGSGYTF
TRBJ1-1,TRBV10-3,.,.,TGTGCCATCAGTGAGTCGATACTCAGGGGATCGGGCACTGAAGCTTTCTTT,CAISESILRGSGTEAFF
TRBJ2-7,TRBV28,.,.,TGTGCCAGCACCGGGGCCCTCAGCTCCTACGAGCAGTACTTC,CASTGALSSYEQYF
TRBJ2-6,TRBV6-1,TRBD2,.,TGTGCCAGCAGTGAAGTGGCGGGGGTCTCTGGGGCCAACGTCCTGACTTTC,CASSEVAGVSGANVLTF
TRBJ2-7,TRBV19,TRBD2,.,TGTGCCAGTAGTACAGCTCGCGGGAGCGAGCCGTACTTC,CASSTARGSEPYF
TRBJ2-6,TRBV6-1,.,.,TGTGCCAGCAGTGGGGTATTTTCTGGGGCCAACGTCCTGACTTTC,CASSGVFSGANVLTF
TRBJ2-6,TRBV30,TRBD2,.,TGTGCCTGGAATTGGGTAGCGGGGTCCTCTGGGGCCAACGTCCTGACTTTC,CAWNWVAGSSGANVLTF
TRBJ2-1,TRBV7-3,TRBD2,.,TGTGCCAGCAGCTTATTCGCGGGAGTGGGCAATGAGCAGTTCTTC,CASSLFAGVGNEQFF
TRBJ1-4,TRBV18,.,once,TGTGCCAGCTCACCCATTCCTATGGGCGAAAAACTGTTTTTT,CASSPIPMGEKLFF
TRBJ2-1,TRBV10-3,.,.,TGTGCCATCAGTGAGTCGATGAGAGACGTCAGCCCCTACAATGAGCAGTTCTTC,CAISESMRDVSPYNEQFF
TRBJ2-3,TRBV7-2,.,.,TGTGCCAGCAGCCCTTCCCGGGCAGATACGCAGTATTTT,CASSPSRADTQYF
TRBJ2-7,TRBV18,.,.,TGTGCCAGCTCAGGGGGAATCCCCCAGTCCTACGAGCAGTACTTC,CASSGGIPQSYEQYF
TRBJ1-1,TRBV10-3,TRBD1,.,TGTGCCATCAGGGCCATCACCCCGGGACAGGGCTACACTGAAGCTTTCTTT,CAIRAITPGQGYTEAFF
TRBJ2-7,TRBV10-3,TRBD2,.,TGTGCCATCAGTGAGTCAGCGGGAGCTTCCTACGAGCAGTACTTC,CAISESAGASYEQYF
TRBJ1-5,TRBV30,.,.,TGTGCCTGGAATCGGCAGGGAGGCAATCAGCCCCAGCATTTT,CAWNRQGGNQPQHF
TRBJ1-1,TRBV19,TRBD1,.,TGTGCCAGTAGTATGGGACGGCCAGGGGGCTCGATGAACACTGAAGCTTTCTTT,CASSMGRPGGSMNTEAFF
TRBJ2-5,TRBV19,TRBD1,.,TGTGCCAGTAAGGGGGCCCAAGAGACCCAGTACTTC,CASKGAQETQYF
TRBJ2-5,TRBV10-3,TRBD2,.,TGTGCCATCAGTGCTAGCGGGACTGAAGAGACCCAGTACTTC,CAISASGTEETQYF
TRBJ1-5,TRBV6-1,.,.,TGTGCCAGCAGTGGCCGCCAGGGTTCCAATCAGCCCCAGCATTTT,CASSGRQGSNQPQHF
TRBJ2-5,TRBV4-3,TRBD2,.,TGCGCCAGCAGCCAAAACCTAGCGGGCCCACAAGAGACCCAGTACTTC,CASSQNLAGPQETQYF
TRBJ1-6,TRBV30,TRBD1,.,TGTGCCTGGAGTTACAGGGGCCTGGGTTCACCCCTCCACTTT,CAWSYRGLGSPLHF
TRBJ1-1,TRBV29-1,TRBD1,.,TGCAGCGTTGAGATTACAGGGGGTGGCACTGAAGCTTTCTTT,CSVEITGGGTEAFF
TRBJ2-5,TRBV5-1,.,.,TGCGCCAGCAGGCAGGACGCGAAGACCCAGTACTTC,CASRQDAKTQYF
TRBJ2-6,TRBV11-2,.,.,TGTGCCAGCAGCTTCCAGGTATCTGGGGCCAACGTCCTGACTTTC,CASSFQVSGANVLTF
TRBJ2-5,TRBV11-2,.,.,TGTGCCAGCAGCTTACCGGGGACTCCCGCCTGGGAGACCCAGTACTTC,CASSLPGTPAWETQYF